This T cell receptor (beta chain) was sequenced for a study of cytomegalovirus exposure and HLA in healthy donors. Study-wide findings and caveats: Reported performance of the classifier showed diagnosis of cytomegalovirus status with high specificity and sensitivity.

Every donor was a healthy person donating bone marrow. The PCR had 60 Vbeta and 13 Jbeta primers. The assay was immunoSEQ multiplex PCR, and TCRdb's table has in-frame clones only and misses some. Among about 150,000 clones listed, roughly 76% were seen once. Trimming stripped 4 bases from V and 4 bases from J, with 19 bases between. Germline V gives CDR1 MGHRA, CDR2 YSYEKL. This CDR3 region has 16 residues. Comment on this clone: Its specificity is not known.

This TCR was recovered from a male donor in good health and CMV-seronegative. This sequence joins TRBV4-1 and TRBJ1-2; D unresolved. The specimen sequenced was PBMCs. In nucleotides, the CDR3 is TGCGCCAGCAGCCCCTCTATCCCCCGTCGGGGCTATGGCTACACCTTC. Encoded protein: CASSPSIPRRGYGYTF.